These 24 T cell receptor beta chains were sequenced from one sample in a study of blood T cells in healthy people across ages. Primers used in a second PCR of roughly 6 to 11 cycles were a sample-barcoded 5' primer and a J-beta primer mix. TCRdb re-called the 5' RACE reads with MiXCR, one entry per CDR3 protein. The table has about 1,600,000 distinct CDR3 sequences, 42% seen once. Sample: blood. These receptors were taken from a woman aged 18 to 35 in good health.

The chain combines TRBV18 with TRBJ1-2, with 7 nucleotides matching TRBD1. V lost 5 bases to trimming and J lost 3 bases; unmatched junction nucleotides: 9. Germline V CDR1 and CDR2: KGHSH, LQKENI. CDR3 length: 15 residues. The DNA of the CDR3 is TGTGCCAGCTCAACCCAGACAGGGCCGGACTATGGCTACACCTTC. Amino acid sequence: CASSTQTGPDYGYTF.

The chain employs TRBV4-2 and TRBJ1-2, with a tentative D call TRBD1 (5 bases). The CDR3 spans 15 residues. The V gene's germline CDR1 is LGHNA and CDR2 YNFKEQ. Trimming removed 0 bases at V and 3 bases at J, with 11 bases between. The CDR3 sequence: CASSQDGQGHYGYTF. For the CDR3, the DNA is TGTGCCAGCAGCCAAGATGGGCAGGGCCACTATGGCTACACCTTC.

Concerning this clonotype: The junction does not match germline at one end; this may be a read error. The chain carries TRBV27 and TRBJ2-2; D call uncertain. This CDR3 region has 13 residues. CDR1 and CDR2 (germline): MNHEY, SMNVEV (reference sequence). CDR3: CAISSKETGELFF. The CDR3 nucleotides are TGTGCCATCAGTTCGAAGGAGACCGGGGAGCTGTTTTTT.

V gene TRBV6-5 combines with J gene TRBJ1-1; 8 nucleotides align to TRBD1. Looked up from germline, CDR1 is MNHEY and CDR2 is SVGAGI. With 2 bases clipped from V and 0 bases from J, the junction kept 2 bases outside the gene matches. The CDR3 consists of 15 residues. In DNA, the CDR3 is TGTGCCAGCAGTTACAGGGGACAGGTGAACACTGAAGCTTTCTTT. Encoded protein: CASSYRGQVNTEAFF.

This clonotype showed up just a few times. This rearrangement joins TRBV24-1 to TRBJ2-1; unclear D gene. Trimming cost V 0 bases and J 7 bases, with 12 bases left between them. Germline V gene data show CDR1 as KGHDR and CDR2 as SFDVKD. The CDR3 has 15 residues. CDR3 nucleotides: TGTGCCACCAGTGATTTGCAAGGTTTAGAAAATGAGCAGTTCTTC. Amino acids: CATSDLQGLENEQFF.

This clonotype has only one observation. V is TRBV20-1 and J is TRBJ2-1; 10 bases are shared with TRBD2. CDR1 is DFQATT and CDR2 is SNEGSKA in the germline V gene (reference sequence). Trimming removed 2 bases from V and 3 bases from J; junction bases left unmatched: 13. This CDR3 has 18 residues. The CDR3 bases are TGCAGTGCTAGAAAACTAGCGGGGCATTTAGCCTTCTACAATGAGCAGTTCTTC. Translation gives CSARKLAGHLAFYNEQFF.

This clonotype has just a few counts. V usage is TRBV5-1 and J usage is TRBJ2-1; no reliable D call. CDR1 is SGHRS and CDR2 is YFSETQ in the germline V gene. V lost 4 bases and J lost 2, with 13 bases in between. The CDR3 totals 15 residues. This chain's CDR3 is CASSTQALTYNEQFF. The CDR3 DNA follows: TGCGCCAGCAGCACCCAAGCCCTTACCTACAATGAGCAGTTCTTC. Filled out from reference TRBV5-1 and TRBJ2-1, the complete variable domain reads KAGVTQTPRYLIKTRGQQVTLSCSPISGHRSVSWYQQTPGQGLQFLFEYFSETQRNKGNFPGRFSGRQFSNSRSEMNVSTLELGDSALYLCASSTQALTYNEQFFGPGTRLTVL.

Concerning this clonotype itself: Relative to the germline gene, one junction end is altered; a read error may explain this. This sequence joins TRBV7-2 and TRBJ2-7; 11 bases are a match to TRBD1. The CDR3 contains 15 residues. The germline V gene encodes CDR1 SGHTA and CDR2 FQGNSA. CDR3 in amino acids: CASSLGGQGARERYF. The CDR3 DNA follows: TGTGCCAGCAGCTTAGGTGGACAGGGGGCTCGAGAGCGGTACTTC. Complete variable domain (other parts from reference TRBV7-2 and TRBJ2-7): GAGVSQSPSNKVTEKGKDVELRCDPISGHTALYWYRQSLGQGLEFLIYFQGNSAPDKSGLPSDRFSAERTGGSVSTLTIQRTQQEDSAVYLCASSLGGQGARERYFGPGTRLTVT.

This clonotype was counted only a few times. This chain links TRBV29-1 with TRBJ1-1; D gene uncertain. Germline assignment: CDR1 SQVTM and CDR2 ANQGSEA. Trimming removed 3 bases from V and 3 bases from J, with 17 bases in between. The CDR3 consists of 15 residues. The CDR3 nucleotides are TGCAGCGTTGAGATGGGGAAGACCATTTACACTGAAGCTTTCTTT. It codes for CSVEMGKTIYTEAFF.

This clonotype has a handful of counts. The CDR3 nucleotides read TGCAGTGCTAGAGGTCTAGAACTAGCGGGGGCCGCGGATGAGCAGTTCTTC. This translates into CSARGLELAGAADEQFF. The chain carries TRBV20-1 and TRBJ2-1, with 11 bases that match TRBD2. Germline V lookup: CDR1 DFQATT, CDR2 SNEGSKA (reference sequence). The CDR3 is 17 amino acids. With V trimmed by 1 base and J by 8 bases, 13 bases remained unmatched.

The V gene is TRBV29-1, the J gene TRBJ2-3; 7 nucleotides match TRBD1. From germline, CDR1 is SQVTM and CDR2 ANQGSEA. Trimming took 7 bases from V and 2 from J; bases not matched to a gene: 6. The CDR3 extends over 13 amino acids. The CDR3, as DNA: TGCAGCGGCCAGGGACAGCTCACAGATACGCAGTATTTT. Translated: CSGQGQLTDTQYF.

The V and J genes are TRBV4-1 and TRBJ1-2, with D maybe TRBD1 (5 bases). The CDR3 spans 16 residues. V shed 4 bases and J shed 5 bases, with 20 bases lying between them. Looked up from germline, CDR1 is MGHRA and CDR2 is YSYEKL. The CDR3 region has the DNA TGCGCCAGCAGCCTCAAGATCATGACAGAACTTTATGGCTACACCTTC. It yields the protein CASSLKIMTELYGYTF.

The chain couples TRBV29-1 to TRBJ1-1; D unclear. V lost 5 bases and J lost 4, with 8 bases in between. Germline CDR1 is SQVTM and CDR2 is ANQGSEA. The CDR3 spans 11 residues. CDR3 residues: CSVWFVTEAFF. CDR3 DNA: TGCAGCGTTTGGTTCGTCACTGAAGCTTTCTTT.

This clonotype has just a few counts. The chain employs TRBV27 and TRBJ1-6, with D possibly matching TRBD1 (5 bases). This CDR3 has 14 residues. V shed 6 bases and J shed 7 bases, with 13 bases lying between them. Per the germline V gene, CDR1 is MNHEY and CDR2 is SMNVEV (reference sequence). CDR3 region: CASRTGHSNSPLHF. The CDR3 region has the DNA TGTGCCAGCAGAACAGGACACTCAAATTCACCCCTCCACTTT.

This clonotype came up a few times. V and J are TRBV14 and TRBJ2-7; 13 bases are shared with TRBD2. The germline V gene encodes CDR1 SGHDN and CDR2 FVKESK. The CDR3 runs to 17 residues. With V trimmed by 3 bases and J by 3 bases, 8 bases remained unmatched. The CDR3, as DNA: TGTGCCAGCAGCCAGAGGACTAGCGGGAGATCCCTCTACGAGCAGTACTTC. Its protein product is CASSQRTSGRSLYEQYF.

This clonotype was seen more than once but under ten times. The chain carries TRBV6-2 or TRBV6-3 and TRBJ2-1; D may be TRBD2 (7 bases). The CDR3 is 16 residues long. Germline-derived CDR1 and CDR2 are MNHEY and SVGEGT. Trimming left V 0 bases short and J 7 bases short, with 16 bases between. DNA for the CDR3: TGTGCCAGCAGTTACTCTAGGGGGGGGGTGAGGAATGAGCAGTTCTTC. This translates into CASSYSRGGVRNEQFF.

This clonotype was seen only a few times. The chain combines TRBV13 with TRBJ2-7; TRBD2 agrees at 8 bases. CDR3 size: 13 residues. V was clipped by 5 bases and J by 10 bases; unmatched bases: 10. The V gene's germline CDR1 is PRHDT and CDR2 FYEKMQ (reference sequence). The CDR3 sequence is CASSVTGGPDQYF. As DNA, the CDR3 is TGTGCCAGCAGCGTAACGGGAGGGCCGGACCAGTACTTC. The variable domain in full, with the rest retrieved from reference TRBV13 and TRBJ2-7, is AAGVIQSPRHLIKEKRETATLKCYPIPRHDTVYWYQQGPGQDPQFLISFYEKMQSDKGSIPDRFSAQQFSDYHSELNMSSLELGDSALYFCASSVTGGPDQYFGPGTRLTVT.

This clonotype has just a few counts. The chain joins TRBV27 to TRBJ2-3; weak D call: TRBD2 (6 bases). The CDR3 runs 16 residues. Germline-derived CDR1 and CDR2 are MNHEY and SMNVEV (reference sequence). V was trimmed by 5 bases and J by 4 bases, leaving 19 bases between them. CDR3 sequence reads: CASSPSYLPSADTQYF. CDR3 DNA: TGTGCCAGCAGTCCCTCATACCTTCCTAGCGCAGATACGCAGTATTTT.

The chain links TRBV12-3 or TRBV12-4 to TRBJ2-1; D is possibly TRBD1 or TRBD2 (5 bases each). There are 13 residues in the CDR3. Trimming cost V 7 bases and J 5 bases, with 12 bases left between them. The CDR3 coding sequence is TGTGCCAGCACTACGTGGGGGAACAATGAGCAGTTCTTC. Protein sequence: CASTTWGNNEQFF.

With respect to this clonotype: One end of the junction fails to match germline, which may point to a read error. This chain uses TRBV12-5 with TRBJ2-1; possibly TRBD2 for D (5 bases). CDR1 is LGHNT, CDR2 FRNRAP, per germline. This CDR3 is built from 11 residues. This CDR3 reads CAGGFGVEQFF. CDR3 nucleotides: TGTGCTGGTGGTTTCGGGGTCGAGCAGTTCTTC.

The gene calls are TRBV29-1 and TRBJ2-2, with 7 bases that match TRBD2. The V gene end was trimmed by 7 bases and the J gene end by 2 bases; junction bases not matched to a gene: 4. This CDR3 spans 13 amino acids. Per the germline V gene, CDR1 is SQVTM and CDR2 is ANQGSEA. The CDR3 is CSGTSANTGELFF. CDR3 nucleotide sequence: TGCAGCGGAACTAGCGCTAACACCGGGGAGCTGTTTTTT.

The chain is built from TRBV15 and TRBJ2-5, with 8 bases matching TRBD2. V lost 1 base, J lost 5 bases, and 6 bases stayed unmatched. CDR3 length: 15 amino acids. Germline V gene lookup returns CDR1 LNHNV and CDR2 YYDKDF (reference sequence). CDR3 loop: CATSRAGGVGETQYF. CDR3 coding DNA: TGTGCCACCAGCAGAGCCGGGGGGGTTGGGGAGACCCAGTACTTC.

This clonotype has a count of ten or more. This sequence joins TRBV15 and TRBJ2-6; 7 nucleotides line up with TRBD2. This CDR3 has 14 residues. J lost 13 bases, V lost 8 bases, and 14 bases had no gene match. Germline V CDR1 and CDR2: LNHNV, YYDKDF (reference sequence). CDR3 loop: CATGGGGTTAVLTF. The CDR3 nucleotides are TGTGCCACCGGGGGGGGTGGAACTACGGCTGTCCTGACTTTC.

Details on this clonotype: At one of its ends the junction is not consistent with the germline gene, which may arise from a read error. V usage is TRBV29-1 and J usage is TRBJ2-5; 8 bases match TRBD2. The germline CDR1 and CDR2 sequences are SQVTM and ANQGSEA. The CDR3 is made up of 14 amino acids. The CDR3 DNA reads as TGCGGCGTTGATCAGCGGGGGTACCAAGAGACCCAGTACTTC. It encodes CGVDQRGYQETQYF.